This T cell receptor (beta chain) comes out of a study of shared clonotypes between healthy human individuals (TCRdb year 2020). Background for the entire study: The cohort included a few men and a couple of women between 18 and 49 years of age. For each donor, CD4 naive and CD4 memory were each given three plates, CD8 naive was given two plates, and CD8 memory was given one plate. Blood TCR repertoires of about 5 healthy adults were deeply sequenced to estimate repertoire size and the extent of clonotype sharing between individuals. To increase sequencing depth and limit assay-specific biases, TCR repertoire library preparation and sequencing were carried out by different laboratories using diverse techniques. Each donor's leukapheresis produced roughly between about 0.9 and 9.5 billion PBMCs. What the research found in general, with its limitations: The small number of donors limited the genetic and exposure-history diversity represented. Clonotypes shared by all four sorted-subset donors showed higher generation probabilities than non-shared clonotypes. Naive subsets generally had larger estimated clonotype richness than memory subsets did. When a few donors were compared, the shared fraction of clonotypes was around 5% for naive CD4, 3% to 4% for naive CD8, roughly 2.5% for memory CD4, and approximately 0.4% for memory CD8. Only blood was sampled, and tissue TCR repertoires likely differ from those in blood. Pairwise subsampling indicated that sequencing depth was expected to affect the degree of clonotype sharing among donors. Incomplete sequencing was indicated by rarefaction of sorted-subset datasets, despite the large sequencing depth.

The donors were healthy, HIV-negative adults who had no recently reported acute infections or vaccinations. Every donor was a Caucasian adult living in Nashville, Tennessee, USA. Magnetic negative selection was used to enrich CD4+ T cells, after which naive cells were positively selected on CD45RA and the negative fraction became the memory subset. Blood was collected by leukapheresis, and PBMCs were isolated by Ficoll-Histopaque density gradient centrifugation and then cryopreserved in liquid nitrogen vapor phase. Purity and quantity of every magnetically sorted T cell population were checked by analytical flow cytometry. Genomic DNA was isolated from each sorted fraction and quantified by UV absorbance on a Nanodrop 2000c. This clone was detected only once. No cognate antigen has been identified for it. No much larger clone exists at a distance of one base, and base qualities are not known. CDR1 SGHVS and CDR2 FNYEAQ are derived from the germline V gene. V loses 5 bases at its end and J loses 5 bases; junction bases beyond the gene matches: 10. The CDR3 has 15 amino acids, counting the end cysteine and phenylalanine. Only the CDR3 part of the read is kept: 45 bases, read in frame from the first base.

Using the deep immunoSEQ assay, TCR CDR3 regions were amplified from genomic DNA by multiplex PCR. For each cell subset, the extracted genomic DNA was distributed evenly across all wells of several immunoSEQ 96-well plates, and each plate served as one replicate. For sorted subsets, each replicate PCR was loaded with approximately 0.2 ug genomic DNA, equivalent to 30,000 or so T cell genomes. The purified libraries were quantified using a Qubit 3.0 fluorometer, sized with a Bioanalyzer 2100, and then quantified again using the KAPA Library Quantification kit. A separate single-read 150-cycle Illumina NextSeq 550 flow cell was used to sequence each immunoSEQ 96-well plate. On the authors' methods: Because the immunoSEQ output included only junctional sequences and no quality scores, the filtering could not be the same as the filtering used for full-length reads. Sequences were annotated with PyIR, a Python wrapper for IgBLAST v1.9, using IMGT germline references to assign V/J genes and CDR3. Reads were removed for weak V/J assignments (E-value above 1e-6), missing CDR3, stop codons, out-of-frame junctions, or ambiguous translated residues. V3J clonotypes were defined as sequences sharing the same inferred V gene, J gene, and CDR3 amino acid sequence. Percentage overlap between repertoires was calculated by dividing the number of shared unique clonotypes by the size of the smaller repertoire. Repertoire richness was assessed with RTK rarefaction, the Chao1 estimator, and Recon v2.1 estimates of unobserved clonotypes. Generation probabilities were computed with OLGA for all TCRbeta clonotypes obtained by the gDNA method from several donors. Sourced from immuneACCESS, this table was stored by TCRdb with only in-frame sequences that have V and J called. A share of the clones is absent; for the studies checked, an unresolved V gene accounts for under half, and the remainder has no known explanation. V and J calls plus clone size are reproduced from that table; the DNA served to infer D and trimming. For this sample the table gives more than 2 million clones, of which roughly 96% were detected only once. The ten largest clones add up to more than 0.1% of the sample.

Sequencing was carried out using naive CD4+ T cells sorted from blood. The sample's cell subset or site label, in plain terms: CD45RA+ positively selected. The sequence links TRBV7-6 to TRBJ2-3, with 7 central nucleotides matching TRBD1. The sequence derives from a man aged 18 to 29 in good health. This receptor has the CDR3 CASSRDSRGGDTQYF. The nucleotide sequence is TGTGCCAGCAGCCGGGACAGCCGGGGCGGAGATACGCAGTATTTT. The variable domain in full, with residues beyond the CDR3 obtained from the reference TRBV7-6 and TRBJ2-3 genes, is GAGVSQSPRYKVTKRGQDVALRCDPISGHVSLYWYRQALGQGPEFLTYFNYEAQQDKSGLPNDRFSAERPEGSISTLTIQRTEQRDSAMYRCASSRDSRGGDTQYFGPGTRLTVL.